This T cell receptor (beta chain) was recovered during a study of vaccination and CD4 T cells after COVID-19. Study-wide context: Overlapping SARS-CoV-2, HCoV-NL63, HCoV-OC43 and HCoV-229E spike peptides were used to stimulate cells.

Stated treatment: approximately nine-day PBMC culture with coronavirus spike peptide pools or control peptides (ViraFEST assay). Healthy people receiving the vaccine had no prior SARS-CoV-2 infection, a status indicated by nucleocapsid antibodies testing negative before and after vaccination. Looked up from germline, CDR1 is KGHDR and CDR2 is SFDVKD. The CDR3 runs to 13 residues. Trimming took 7 bases from V and 3 from J; bases not matched to a gene: 3. Whole-study findings and limits: In convalescent patients, 304 of 307 vaccine-specific clones were mono-reactive for SARS-CoV-2 spike.

Points on this clonotype: Its matching antigen is unknown.

Oncomine TCR Beta short-read sequencing was applied to DNA from cultured CD4+ T cells. TCRdb ran MiXCR on the PCR reads and lists one entry per CDR3 protein. The data show over 15,000 distinct CDR3 sequences, 65% to 80% seen once. The receptor was isolated from a human donor who received a COVID-19 vaccine. The genes are TRBV24-1 and TRBJ1-2; 8 nucleotides align to TRBD1. The sample in question was CD4+ T cells from blood, cultured in vitro, obtained after SARS-CoV-2 vaccination. The CDR3 coding sequence is TGTGCCACCAGCTTGGACAGGGACTATGGCTACACCTTC. Encoded protein: CATSLDRDYGYTF.